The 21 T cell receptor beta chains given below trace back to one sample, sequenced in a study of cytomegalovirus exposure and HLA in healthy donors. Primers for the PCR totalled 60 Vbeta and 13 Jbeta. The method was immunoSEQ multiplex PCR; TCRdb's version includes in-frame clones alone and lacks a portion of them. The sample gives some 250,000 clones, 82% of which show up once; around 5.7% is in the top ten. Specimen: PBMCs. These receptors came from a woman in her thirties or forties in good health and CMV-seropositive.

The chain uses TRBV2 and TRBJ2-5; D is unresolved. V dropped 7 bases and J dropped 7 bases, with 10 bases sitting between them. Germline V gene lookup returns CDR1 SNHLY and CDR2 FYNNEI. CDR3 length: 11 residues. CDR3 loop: CASNPLATQYF. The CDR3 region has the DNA TGTGCCAGCAATCCTCTGGCGACCCAGTACTTC.

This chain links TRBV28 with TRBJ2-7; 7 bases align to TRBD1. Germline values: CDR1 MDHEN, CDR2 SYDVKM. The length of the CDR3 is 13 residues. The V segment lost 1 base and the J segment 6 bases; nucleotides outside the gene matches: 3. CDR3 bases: TGTGCCAGCAGTTTATTTACAGGGGCCGAGCAGTACTTC. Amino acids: CASSLFTGAEQYF.

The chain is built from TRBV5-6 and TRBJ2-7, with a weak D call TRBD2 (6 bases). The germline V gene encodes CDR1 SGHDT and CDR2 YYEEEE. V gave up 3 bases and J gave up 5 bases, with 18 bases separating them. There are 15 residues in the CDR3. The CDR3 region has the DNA TGTGCCAGCAGCTCCCCGGGGGTAGCGTTCCACGAGCAGTACTTC. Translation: CASSSPGVAFHEQYF.

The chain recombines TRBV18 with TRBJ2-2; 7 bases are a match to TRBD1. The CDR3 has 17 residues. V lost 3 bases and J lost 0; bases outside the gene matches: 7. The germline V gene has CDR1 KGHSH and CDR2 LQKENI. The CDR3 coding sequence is TGTGCCAGCTCACCCAATCAGGGGGTGACGAACACCGGGGAGCTGTTTTTT. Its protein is CASSPNQGVTNTGELFF.

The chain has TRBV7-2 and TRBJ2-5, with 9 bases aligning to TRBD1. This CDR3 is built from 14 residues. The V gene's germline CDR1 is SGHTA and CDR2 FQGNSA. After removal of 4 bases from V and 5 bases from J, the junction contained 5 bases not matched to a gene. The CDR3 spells CASSWTGVGETQYF. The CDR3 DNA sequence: TGTGCCAGCAGCTGGACAGGGGTAGGGGAGACCCAGTACTTC.

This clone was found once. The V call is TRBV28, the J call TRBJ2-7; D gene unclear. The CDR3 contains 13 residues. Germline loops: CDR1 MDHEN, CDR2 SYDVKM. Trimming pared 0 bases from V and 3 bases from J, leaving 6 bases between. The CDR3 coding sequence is TGTGCCAGCAGTTTATGGGGCAGCTACGAGCAGTACTTC. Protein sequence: CASSLWGSYEQYF.

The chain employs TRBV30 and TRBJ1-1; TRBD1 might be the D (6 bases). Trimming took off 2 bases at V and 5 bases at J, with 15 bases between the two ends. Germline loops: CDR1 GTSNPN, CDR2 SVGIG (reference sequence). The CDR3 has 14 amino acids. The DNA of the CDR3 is TGTGCCTGGAGTCCCAGGGGCTATAGGACTGAAGCTTTCTTT. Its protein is CAWSPRGYRTEAFF.

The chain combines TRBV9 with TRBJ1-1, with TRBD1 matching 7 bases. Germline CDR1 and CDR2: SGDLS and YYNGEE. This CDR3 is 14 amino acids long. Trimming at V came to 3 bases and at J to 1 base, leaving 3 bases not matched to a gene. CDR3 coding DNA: TGTGCCAGCAGCGCAGACAGGGAGAACACTGAAGCTTTCTTT. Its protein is CASSADRENTEAFF. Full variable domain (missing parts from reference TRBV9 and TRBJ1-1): DSGVTQTPKHLITATGQRVTLRCSPRSGDLSVYWYQQSLDQGLQFLIQYYNGEERAKGNILERFSAQQFPDLHSELNLSSLELGDSALYFCASSADRENTEAFFGQGTRLTVV.

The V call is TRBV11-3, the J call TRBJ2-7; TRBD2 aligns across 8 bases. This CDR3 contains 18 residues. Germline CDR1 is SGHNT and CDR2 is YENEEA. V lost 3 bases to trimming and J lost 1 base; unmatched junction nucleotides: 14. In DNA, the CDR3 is TGTGCCAGCAGCTTGGCCCTTTCTTTGAGCGGGAGTTCCTACGAGCAGTACTTC. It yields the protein CASSLALSLSGSSYEQYF.

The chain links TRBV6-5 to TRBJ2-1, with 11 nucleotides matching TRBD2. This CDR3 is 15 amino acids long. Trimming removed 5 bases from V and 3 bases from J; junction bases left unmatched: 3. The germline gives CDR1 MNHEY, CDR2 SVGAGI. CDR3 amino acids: CASSASGGFYNEQFF. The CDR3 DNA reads TGTGCCAGCAGTGCTAGCGGGGGGTTCTACAATGAGCAGTTCTTC.

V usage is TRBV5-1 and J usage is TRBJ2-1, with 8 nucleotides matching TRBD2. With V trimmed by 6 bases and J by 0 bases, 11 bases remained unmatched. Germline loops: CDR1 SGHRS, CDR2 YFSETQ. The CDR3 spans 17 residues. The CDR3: CASTRTSRDTSYNEQFF. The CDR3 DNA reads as TGCGCCAGCACCAGGACTAGCCGAGATACCTCCTACAATGAGCAGTTCTTC. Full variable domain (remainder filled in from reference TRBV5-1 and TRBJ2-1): KAGVTQTPRYLIKTRGQQVTLSCSPISGHRSVSWYQQTPGQGLQFLFEYFSETQRNKGNFPGRFSGRQFSNSRSEMNVSTLELGDSALYLCASTRTSRDTSYNEQFFGPGTRLTVL.

Here the CDR3 DNA reads TGTGCCAGCAGGGGGGACAGGGAATGGGACACCATATATTTT. This sequence encodes CASRGDREWDTIYF. V and J are TRBV2 and TRBJ1-3; TRBD1 matches 9 bases. The V and J ends lost 6 bases and 8 bases, in that order; junction bases with no gene match: 8. The CDR3 covers 14 residues. Germline V gene sequence: CDR1 SNHLY, CDR2 FYNNEI.

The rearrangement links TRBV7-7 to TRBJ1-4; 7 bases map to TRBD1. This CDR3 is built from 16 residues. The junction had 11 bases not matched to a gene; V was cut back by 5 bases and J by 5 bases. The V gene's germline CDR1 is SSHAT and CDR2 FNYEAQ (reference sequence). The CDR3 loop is CASSKGPGTVNEKLFF. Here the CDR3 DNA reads TGTGCCAGCAGCAAGGGGCCCGGGACAGTAAATGAAAAACTGTTTTTT.

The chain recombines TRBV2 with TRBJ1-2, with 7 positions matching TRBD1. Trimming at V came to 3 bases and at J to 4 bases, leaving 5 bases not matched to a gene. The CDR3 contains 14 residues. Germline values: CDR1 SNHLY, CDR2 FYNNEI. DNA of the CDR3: TGTGCCAGCAGTGATGTAGGGACAGTCTATGGCTACACCTTC. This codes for CASSDVGTVYGYTF. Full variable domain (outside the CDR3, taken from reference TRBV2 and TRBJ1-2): EPEVTQTPSHQVTQMGQEVILRCVPISNHLYFYWYRQILGQKVEFLVSFYNNEISEKSEIFDDQFSVERPDGSNFTLKIRSTKLEDSAMYFCASSDVGTVYGYTFGSGTRLTVV.

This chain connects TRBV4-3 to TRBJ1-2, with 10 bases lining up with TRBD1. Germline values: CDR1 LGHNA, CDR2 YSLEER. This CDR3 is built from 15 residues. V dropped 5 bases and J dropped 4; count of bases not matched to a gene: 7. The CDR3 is CASSSFWTGGYGYTF. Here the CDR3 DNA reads TGCGCCAGCAGCTCTTTTTGGACAGGGGGCTATGGCTACACCTTC.

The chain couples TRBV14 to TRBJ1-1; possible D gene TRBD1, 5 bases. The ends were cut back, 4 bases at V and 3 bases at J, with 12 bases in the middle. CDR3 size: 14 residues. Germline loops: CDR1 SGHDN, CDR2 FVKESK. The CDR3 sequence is CASSLTSGDTEAFF. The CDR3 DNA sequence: TGTGCCAGCAGCCTCACCTCGGGGGACACTGAAGCTTTCTTT.

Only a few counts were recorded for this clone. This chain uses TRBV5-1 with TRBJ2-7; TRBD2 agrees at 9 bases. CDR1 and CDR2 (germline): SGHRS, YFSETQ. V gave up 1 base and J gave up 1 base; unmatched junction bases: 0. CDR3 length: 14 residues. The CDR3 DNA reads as TGCGCCAGCAGCTTGACTAGCGGGTCCTACGAGCAGTACTTC. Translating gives CASSLTSGSYEQYF.

CDR3 nucleotides: TGCGCCAGCACCCCCCACGAGACTCTCTACAATGAGCAGTTCTTC. The encoded protein is CASTPHETLYNEQFF. The rearrangement links TRBV5-1 to TRBJ2-1; D is unclear. V was pared by 6 bases and J by 3 bases, with 16 bases between. CDR3 size: 15 residues. Germline-derived CDR1 and CDR2 are SGHRS and YFSETQ.

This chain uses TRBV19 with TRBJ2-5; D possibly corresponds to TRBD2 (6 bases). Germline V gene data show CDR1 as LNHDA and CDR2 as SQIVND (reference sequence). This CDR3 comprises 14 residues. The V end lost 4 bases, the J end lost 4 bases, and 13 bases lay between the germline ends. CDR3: CASSTLAMGETQYF. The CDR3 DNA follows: TGTGCCAGTAGTACCCTAGCGATGGGAGAGACCCAGTACTTC. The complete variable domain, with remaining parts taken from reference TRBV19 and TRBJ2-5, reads DGGITQSPKYLFRKEGQNVTLSCEQNLNHDAMYWYRQDPGQGLRLIYYSQIVNDFQKGDIAEGYSVSREKKESFPLTVTSAQKNPTAFYLCASSTLAMGETQYFGPGTRLLVL.

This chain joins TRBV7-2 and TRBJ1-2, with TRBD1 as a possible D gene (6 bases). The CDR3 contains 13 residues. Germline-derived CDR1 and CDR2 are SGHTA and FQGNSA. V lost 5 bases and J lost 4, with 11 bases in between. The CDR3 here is CASSRDRIYGYTF. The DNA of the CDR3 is TGTGCCAGCAGCCGAGACAGGATCTATGGCTACACCTTC.

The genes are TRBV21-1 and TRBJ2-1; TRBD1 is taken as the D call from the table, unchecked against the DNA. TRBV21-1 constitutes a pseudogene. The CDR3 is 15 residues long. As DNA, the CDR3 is TGTGCCAGCAGCAAAGACAGGGGGAATTTGAAGGAGCAGTTCTTC. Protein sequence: CASSKDRGNLKEQFF.